These 14 T cell receptor beta chains share one sample of origin, sequenced in a study of T cell responses to AZD1222 COVID-19 vaccine. Sequencing was performed with immunoSEQ multiplex PCR; in TCRdb, only in-frame clones are kept and a portion is missing. The table has about 160,000 clones, about 90% seen once. This specimen consisted of peripheral blood, obtained on day 0 of AZD1222 vaccination. The source is an adult in good health.

This clone was observed once. V gene TRBV19 combines with J gene TRBJ1-3, with D unclear. CDR3 size: 15 residues. Trimming left V 1 base short and J 2 bases short, with 9 bases between. In germline, CDR1 is LNHDA, CDR2 SQIVND (reference sequence). The CDR3 DNA follows: TGTGCCAGTAGTATAGGAAGGCAGACTGGAAACACCATATATTTT. Protein sequence: CASSIGRQTGNTIYF.

V usage is TRBV28 and J usage is TRBJ1-5; 8 bases fit TRBD1. V gave up 8 bases and J gave up 10 bases; unmatched junction bases: 16. Looked up from germline, CDR1 is MDHEN and CDR2 is SYDVKM. This CDR3 is 15 amino acids long. CDR3 sequence reads: CASGGTGVPNRPQHF. DNA for the CDR3: TGTGCCAGCGGAGGGACAGGAGTTCCCAATCGTCCCCAGCATTTT.

The V gene is TRBV30, the J gene TRBJ1-5, with D tentatively TRBD1 (6 bases). The CDR3 consists of 13 residues. The V end lost 0 bases, the J end lost 7 bases, and 10 bases lay between the germline ends. CDR1 and CDR2 (germline): GTSNPN, SVGIG (reference sequence). The CDR3 nucleotides are TGTGCCTGGAGTGTCCAGGGGCGGCAGCCCCAGCATTTT. Residues: CAWSVQGRQPQHF.

This clone showed up just a few times. This rearrangement joins TRBV4-3 to TRBJ1-1; TRBD1 aligns across 11 bases. V was clipped by 6 bases and J by 4 bases; unmatched bases: 4. The length of the CDR3 is 14 residues. The V gene's germline CDR1 is LGHNA and CDR2 YSLEER. CDR3 amino acids: CASRTGTGGTEAFF. The CDR3 DNA follows: TGCGCCAGCAGGACCGGGACAGGGGGCACTGAAGCTTTCTTT.

The V gene is TRBV11-2, the J gene TRBJ2-5; D not resolved. V was clipped by 0 bases and J by 2 bases, with 4 bases between them. Per the germline V gene, CDR1 is SGHAT and CDR2 is FQNNGV. This CDR3 is 13 amino acids long. The CDR3 is CASSLDRQETQYF. In DNA form, the CDR3 reads TGTGCCAGCAGCTTAGACAGGCAAGAGACCCAGTACTTC. Full variable domain (missing parts from reference TRBV11-2 and TRBJ2-5): EAGVAQSPRYKIIEKRQSVAFWCNPISGHATLYWYQQILGQGPKLLIQFQNNGVVDDSQLPKDRFSAERLKGVDSTLKIQPAKLEDSAVYLCASSLDRQETQYFGPGTRLLVL.

This chain connects TRBV15 to TRBJ1-1; D unresolved. Germline CDR1 is LNHNV and CDR2 is YYDKDF (reference sequence). Trimming left V 5 bases short and J 1 base short, with 14 bases between. The CDR3 length is 15 residues. In nucleotides, the CDR3 is TGTGCCACCAGCGTACCCAAGGGAAGGAACACTGAAGCTTTCTTT. Translation gives CATSVPKGRNTEAFF.

The V gene is TRBV6-5, the J gene TRBJ1-4, with D unclear. Germline CDR1 MNHEY, CDR2 SVGAGI. The V gene lost 10 bases and the J gene lost 5 bases, with 8 bases spanning the gap. The CDR3 spans 11 residues. CDR3 sequence (DNA): TGTGCCACCCGTAAAAATGAAAAACTGTTTTTT. This sequence encodes CATRKNEKLFF.

This sequence joins TRBV6-5 and TRBJ1-1; 9 nucleotides line up with TRBD1. Germline loops: CDR1 MNHEY, CDR2 SVGAGI. CDR3 length: 14 residues. V lost 2 bases and J lost 6; bases outside the gene matches: 4. CDR3 nucleotide sequence: TGTGCCAGCAGTTACCGGACAGGGGCCCCTGAAGCTTTCTTT. It is translated as CASSYRTGAPEAFF.

The chain joins TRBV6-5 to TRBJ1-4; 7 bases are a match to TRBD1. V lost 6 bases to trimming and J lost 8 bases; unmatched junction nucleotides: 12. This CDR3 is built from 15 residues. Germline loops: CDR1 MNHEY, CDR2 SVGAGI. This CDR3 reads CASSPTRQGWEKLFF. The CDR3 DNA is TGTGCCAGCAGCCCGACTAGACAGGGATGGGAAAAACTGTTTTTT.

This chain connects TRBV27 to TRBJ2-1; D gene unclear. The V and J ends lost 5 bases and 4 bases respectively, with 9 bases between them. CDR1 is MNHEY and CDR2 is SMNVEV in the germline V gene (reference sequence). This CDR3 has 13 residues. CDR3 sequence: CASSLTTYNEQFF. CDR3 in DNA: TGTGCCAGCAGTCTAACTACGTACAATGAGCAGTTCTTC.

The chain carries TRBV7-9 and TRBJ1-1; TRBD1 matches 8 bases. The V and J ends lost 3 bases and 6 bases, in that order; junction bases with no gene match: 15. The CDR3 is made up of 17 amino acids. CDR1 and CDR2 (germline): SEHNR, FQNEAQ (reference sequence). This CDR3 reads CASSFHDRGGIRAEAFF. The CDR3 nucleotides are TGTGCCAGCAGCTTCCACGACAGGGGAGGGATTCGGGCTGAAGCTTTCTTT.

This sequence joins TRBV4-3 and TRBJ2-1, with 8 bases aligning to TRBD2. V shed 0 bases and J 9 bases; nucleotides not matched to a gene: 10. Germline loops: CDR1 LGHNA, CDR2 YSLEER. CDR3 length: 16 residues. The CDR3 sequence: CASSQDRGLVKGEQFF. The CDR3 region has the DNA TGCGCCAGCAGCCAAGATCGGGGACTAGTAAAGGGTGAGCAGTTCTTC.

This chain connects TRBV30 to TRBJ1-1; no clear D gene. This CDR3 contains 13 residues. From germline, CDR1 is GTSNPN and CDR2 SVGIG (reference sequence). Trimming shortened V by 4 bases and J by 0 bases, and 9 bases separated the two germline ends. The CDR3 protein is CAWTALLNTEAFF. The CDR3 coding sequence is TGTGCCTGGACGGCACTTTTGAACACTGAAGCTTTCTTT.

This clone has more than one count but fewer than ten. The chain combines TRBV19 with TRBJ1-3, with a tentative D call TRBD1 (6 bases). CDR1 and CDR2 (germline): LNHDA, SQIVND (reference sequence). The CDR3 covers 17 residues. Between the trimmed V and J ends, which lost 2 bases and 0 bases, there was a span of 14 bases. The CDR3 nucleotides are TGTGCCAGTAGTATAAATCCGGGGGCGAGCTCTGGAAACACCATATATTTT. The encoded protein is CASSINPGASSGNTIYF.